Listed below are T cell receptor beta chains from one sample, sequenced in a study of glioma-infiltrating T cells. TCRdb reanalysed the multiplex PCR reads using MiXCR and keeps one entry per CDR3 protein. This table holds about 99,000 distinct CDR3 sequences, approximately 28% found once. Sequenced material: glioma tissue, nonneoplastic brain tissue, or PBMCs (not recorded which). The receptor source for this set is a human donor with low-grade glioma or glioblastoma, undergoing nonglioma brain surgery, or in good health (not recorded which). Both conserved end residues are part of each CDR3. D genes are given only for firm matches. Some rows mark clone size as missing; the rest say once, few, many or name a class of expanded clone.

j_call v_call clone_size d_call cdr3_aa cdr3_nt
TRBJ1-5 TRBV4-2 NA NA CASSQDPGNSNQPQHF TGTGCCAGCAGCCAAGACCCAGGGAATAGCAATCAGCCCCAGCATTTT
TRBJ2-7 TRBV27 NA NA CASSLRGLMNYEQYF TGTGCCAGCAGTTTAAGGGGCCTTATGAACTACGAGCAGTACTTC
TRBJ1-3 TRBV18 few TRBD1 CASSPIRDSSGGPGNTIYF TGTGCCAGCTCACCAATTCGGGACAGTTCGGGGGGACCTGGAAACACCATATATTTT
TRBJ1-1 TRBV6-1 many NA CASSKDPGRTVRDTEAFF TGTGCCAGCAGTAAGGACCCGGGACGGACGGTTAGGGACACTGAAGCTTTCTTT
TRBJ2-5 TRBV20-1 once NA CSLSFGETQYF TGCAGTTTATCCTTCGGAGAGACCCAGTACTTC
TRBJ2-5 TRBV6-1 many TRBD1 CASSSQTGQGETQYF TGTGCCAGCAGCTCCCAGACAGGGCAGGGGGAGACCCAGTACTTC
TRBJ2-5 TRBV2 NA NA CASSVSAQGSEETQYF TGTGCCAGCAGTGTATCCGCACAGGGTTCGGAAGAGACCCAGTACTTC
TRBJ2-5 TRBV7-2 many NA CASLPRAGLYQETQYF TGTGCCAGTCTACCTCGGGCGGGGTTGTACCAAGAGACCCAGTACTTC
TRBJ2-5 TRBV5-4 few TRBD2 CASSPSGGPQETQYF TGTGCCAGCAGCCCTAGCGGGGGGCCGCAAGAGACCCAGTACTTC
TRBJ2-5 TRBV3-1 many TRBD2 CASAGGQETQYF TGTGCCAGCGCGGGGGGCCAAGAGACCCAGTACTTC
TRBJ1-1 TRBV4-2 many TRBD1 CASSRVRGRDTEAFF TGTGCCAGCAGCCGCGTCAGGGGGCGGGACACTGAAGCTTTCTTT
TRBJ2-5 TRBV7-2 many NA CASSSTGRRTQYF TGTGCCAGCAGCTCCACCGGCCGGAGGACCCAGTACTTC
TRBJ2-3 TRBV28 many TRBD1 CASSIRQGSTDTQYF TGTGCCAGCAGCATTAGACAGGGGAGCACAGATACGCAGTATTTT
TRBJ1-1 TRBV28 many TRBD1 CASAIGGENTEAFF TGTGCCAGCGCCATAGGGGGCGAGAACACTGAAGCTTTCTTT
TRBJ1-5 TRBV6-6 many NA CASSYSGPNQPQHF TGTGCCAGCAGTTACTCTGGCCCCAATCAGCCCCAGCATTTT
TRBJ1-3 TRBV4-3 NA TRBD1 CASSVGTGGGGNTIYF TGCGCCAGCAGCGTCGGGACAGGGGGCGGTGGAAACACCATATATTTT
TRBJ1-5 TRBV19 few NA CASRQGAQGRPQHF TGTGCCAGTAGACAAGGAGCGCAGGGCCGGCCCCAGCATTTT
TRBJ2-5 TRBV10-3 NA NA CAISDEVVQETQYF TGTGCCATCAGTGATGAGGTGGTACAAGAGACCCAGTACTTC
TRBJ1-2 TRBV3-1 many NA CASSQDTGGNHYGYTF TGTGCCAGCAGCCAAGACACGGGGGGGAACCACTATGGCTACACCTTC
TRBJ2-1 TRBV6-2/TRBV6-3 NA NA CAGIPRDTVYNEQFF TGTGCCGGCATCCCCCGGGATACGGTTTACAATGAGCAGTTCTTC
TRBJ2-5 TRBV12-3/TRBV12-4 NA NA CASTEKGGREQETQYF TGTGCCAGCACCGAGAAAGGGGGGCGGGAACAGGAGACCCAGTACTTC
TRBJ2-7 TRBV6-1 many NA CASSPGPSYEQYF TGTGCCAGCAGCCCCGGACCCTCCTACGAGCAGTACTTC
TRBJ1-1 TRBV29-1 few NA CSVKPIMNTEAFF TGCAGCGTTAAACCGATCATGAACACTGAAGCTTTCTTT
TRBJ1-4 TRBV20-1 many TRBD1 CSAPQTGGNEKLFF TGCAGTGCTCCACAGACAGGGGGGAATGAAAAACTGTTTTTT
TRBJ2-3 TRBV27 many TRBD1 CASSAGTVGDTQYF TGTGCCAGCAGTGCCGGGACAGTAGGAGATACGCAGTATTTT
TRBJ1-1 TRBV14 once TRBD1 CTSSRPDRRNTEAFF TGTACCAGCAGCCGACCGGACAGGAGGAACACTGAAGCTTTCTTT
TRBJ1-5 TRBV19 few TRBD1 CASSPPGTGEQPQHF TGTGCCAGTAGTCCCCCCGGGACAGGGGAGCAGCCCCAGCATTTT
TRBJ1-1 TRBV12-3/TRBV12-4 few NA CASSSWEGDGTEAFF TGTGCCAGCAGTTCATGGGAGGGAGATGGCACTGAAGCTTTCTTT
TRBJ1-4 TRBV28 NA TRBD1 CASRPRGQGGLGEKLFF TGTGCCAGCAGGCCCAGGGGACAGGGGGGTTTAGGTGAAAAACTGTTTTTT
TRBJ2-2 TRBV7-2 many NA CASSLFFSGELFF TGTGCCAGCAGCTTATTCTTCTCCGGGGAGCTGTTTTTT
TRBJ2-3 TRBV7-2 many TRBD2 CASSLAWSGGTDTQYF TGTGCCAGCAGCTTAGCGTGGAGCGGGGGCACAGATACGCAGTATTTT
TRBJ2-7 TRBV4-2 NA TRBD2 CAKSGGPTYEQYF TGTGCCAAGAGCGGGGGGCCAACCTACGAGCAGTACTTC
TRBJ2-3 TRBV7-7 few TRBD2 CASSKSHPGLAGISGGTDTQYF TGTGCTAGCAGTAAATCCCACCCGGGACTAGCGGGGATATCTGGGGGCACAGATACGCAGTATTTT
TRBJ2-1 TRBV7-9 many NA CASSLPPDSNEQFF TGTGCCAGCAGCTTACCCCCGGACAGCAATGAGCAGTTCTTC
TRBJ2-7 TRBV20-1 many TRBD1 CSADSGQQTYEQYF TGCAGTGCTGATTCGGGACAGCAGACCTACGAGCAGTACTTC
TRBJ1-5 TRBV6-2/TRBV6-3 many NA CASSYPRPGPQHNQPQHF TGTGCCAGCAGTTACCCCCGCCCTGGGCCTCAACATAATCAGCCCCAGCATTTT
TRBJ1-1 TRBV7-2 many NA CASSLDRVTEAFF TGTGCCAGCAGCTTAGACAGGGTGACTGAAGCTTTCTTT
TRBJ1-1 TRBV28 many NA CASRAQGNTEAFF TGTGCCAGCAGAGCACAGGGGAACACTGAAGCTTTCTTT
TRBJ2-1 TRBV20-1 many NA CSARLEGGVRTMTQFF TGCAGTGCTAGATTAGAAGGGGGGGTTCGGACAATGACTCAGTTCTTC
TRBJ2-3 TRBV7-8 many NA CASSFLGDTQYF TGTGCCAGCAGCTTCTTGGGGGATACGCAGTATTTT
TRBJ2-7 TRBV7-6 many TRBD2 CASSQSGTSFREQYF TGTGCCAGCAGCCAATCCGGGACTAGCTTTAGGGAGCAGTACTTC
TRBJ1-5 TRBV7-9 few TRBD1 CASSLFTGVGQPQHF TGTGCCAGCAGCCTCTTTACAGGGGTCGGGCAGCCCCAGCATTTT
TRBJ2-1 TRBV29-1 few TRBD1 CSADRGQHNEQFF TGCAGCGCCGACAGGGGGCAGCACAATGAGCAGTTCTTC
TRBJ2-3 TRBV29-1 NA NA CSVAGVYF TGCAGCGTTGCAGGGGTGTATTTT
TRBJ2-1 TRBV4-3 few NA CASSQFRGGYEQFF TGCGCCAGCAGCCAATTTCGCGGGGGCTATGAGCAGTTCTTC
TRBJ2-3 TRBV11-2 few NA CASSLDTADTQYF TGTGCCAGCAGCTTAGATACGGCAGATACGCAGTATTTT
TRBJ1-5 TRBV12-3/TRBV12-4 many NA CASSRATNQPQHF TGTGCCAGCAGTCGGGCTACCAATCAGCCCCAGCATTTT
TRBJ1-1 TRBV10-3 many TRBD1 CAIRDRVGTEAFF TGTGCCATCAGGGACAGGGTAGGGACTGAAGCTTTCTTT
TRBJ2-1 TRBV10-2 NA NA CASSDRTPSYNEQFF TGCGCCAGCAGTGACCGGACCCCTTCCTACAATGAGCAGTTCTTC
TRBJ2-7 TRBV18 NA NA CASSPRPHEQYF TGTGCCAGCTCACCGAGACCCCACGAGCAGTACTTC
TRBJ1-1 TRBV2 many NA CASSEGIRRYSTEAFF TGTGCCAGCAGTGAAGGGATTAGACGGTATTCCACTGAAGCTTTCTTT
TRBJ1-2 TRBV20-1 many TRBD1 CSARRTGGRSYGYTF TGCAGTGCTAGGAGGACAGGGGGAAGAAGCTATGGCTACACCTTC
TRBJ1-1 TRBV28 many TRBD1 CASSLGQGAREAFF TGTGCCAGCAGTCTCGGACAGGGGGCGAGAGAAGCTTTCTTT
TRBJ2-7 TRBV19 many NA CASSITSSYEQYF TGTGCCAGTAGTATAACTTCGTCCTACGAGCAGTACTTC
TRBJ2-1 TRBV2 many NA CASSGVEVFNEQFF TGTGCCAGCAGTGGGGTAGAAGTGTTCAATGAGCAGTTCTTC
TRBJ2-7 TRBV6-1 many NA CASSRSRGSGYEQYF TGTGCCAGCAGTCGATCTCGAGGTAGCGGCTACGAGCAGTACTTC
TRBJ2-3 TRBV6-1 many TRBD2 CASSSAGGTDTQYF TGTGCCAGCTCGTCAGCGGGGGGGACAGATACGCAGTATTTT
TRBJ1-4 TRBV19 few NA CASSPRDGNEKLFF TGTGCCAGTAGCCCCCGGGACGGGAATGAAAAACTGTTTTTT